Shown below are 2 T cell receptor beta chains from a single sample sequenced in a study of T cell responses to AZD1222 COVID-19 vaccine (TCRdb year 2021). Library preparation used the immunoSEQ multiplex PCR assay. The clones in this table, taken by TCRdb from immuneACCESS, are in-frame only. Not every clone is retained; where verified, under half of the shortfall comes from an unresolved V gene, and the cause of the rest is unknown. Present in this sample are about 85,000 clones, approximately 87% of which were seen just once. The top ten clonotypes cover around 7.7% of the sample. Sample time point, as interpreted from the label and publication: baseline before first vaccination. This material consisted of peripheral blood, taken on day 0 of AZD1222 vaccination. These receptor sequences come from an adult in good health.

The chain uses TRBV10-3 and TRBJ2-7, with D perhaps matching TRBD1 (5 bases). V was pared by 1 base and J by 4 bases, with 5 bases between. The CDR3 has 12 amino acids. Germline CDR1 is ENHRY and CDR2 is SYGVKD. As DNA, the CDR3 is TGTGCCATCAGTGAGTGGACATACGAGCAGTACTTC. As protein: CAISEWTYEQYF.

This clone was found once. V and J are TRBV24-1 and TRBJ2-5; D gene ambiguous. The CDR3 length is 13 residues. The V end was cut by 4 bases, the J end by 4 bases, with 9 bases between. Germline CDR1 reads KGHDR; CDR2 reads SFDVKD. CDR3 protein: CATSDDFRETQYF. The CDR3 region has the DNA TGTGCCACCAGTGACGACTTCAGAGAGACCCAGTACTTC.